This T cell receptor (beta chain) is from a study of CD8+ T cells in alopecia areata. Background on the study: Tofacitinib continued for 6 to 18 months and was then withheld for 6 months. Broader study findings: Sharing of TCR sequences between patients (possibly for HLA-related reasons) was less clear than in mice.

In each case, RNA was isolated and then reverse transcribed into cDNA as the sequencing template. Libraries were prepared by immunoSEQ multiplex PCR; TCRdb keeps only in-frame clonotypes and omits some of them. The table has about 140,000 clones, around 49% seen once. A single count supports this clone. Its target is not known. The CDR3 loop spans 15 amino acids. The V segment lost 2 bases and the J segment 4 bases; nucleotides outside the gene matches: 5. Germline values: CDR1 SGHTA, CDR2 FQGNSA. The receptor's source is a human donor with alopecia areata. The specimen was CD4+ T cells sorted from blood, collected at week 0. This chain uses TRBV7-2 with TRBJ2-5, with 9 bases aligning to TRBD2. The CDR3 region is CASSLWPAGGETQYF. The CDR3 region has the DNA TGTGCCAGCAGCTTATGGCCAGCGGGAGGAGAGACCCAGTACTTC. Full variable domain (rest looked up from reference TRBV7-2 and TRBJ2-5): GAGVSQSPSNKVTEKGKDVELRCDPISGHTALYWYRQSLGQGLEFLIYFQGNSAPDKSGLPSDRFSAERTGGSVSTLTIQRTQQEDSAVYLCASSLWPAGGETQYFGPGTRLLVL.